This TCR beta chain was observed in a study of blood T cell repertoires in COVID-19. Study-level information: The samples span acute and convalescent COVID-19 from the United States, Italy and Spain. T cells, B-cell-depleted T cells, or PBMCs supplied cDNA or gDNA.

As processed by the authors: The assay estimated nucleated cells by amplifying reference gene primers. Produced via immunoSEQ multiplex PCR; TCRdb's table is partial and in-frame only. V and J calls plus clone size are reproduced from that table; the DNA served to infer D and trimming. There are over 250,000 clones in the sample; roughly 90% occur only once, and approximately 12% lies in the top ten. CDR1 is SGHAT and CDR2 is FQNNGV in the germline V gene. The CDR3 consists of 12 residues. V lost 5 bases, J lost 8 bases, and 5 bases stayed unmatched. The sequenced sample was peripheral blood. The receptor comes from a woman between 55 and 75 years old with acute or convalescent COVID-19. The chain employs TRBV11-2 and TRBJ1-1, with 7 positions matching TRBD1. CDR3 bases: TGTGCCAGCAGCCGACAGGGCTCCGAAGCTTTCTTT. It encodes CASSRQGSEAFF.